The 10 T cell receptor beta chains below come from one sample, sequenced in a study of OX40 agonist ivuxolimab in advanced cancers. The repertoire was sequenced with immunoSEQ multiplex PCR; TCRdb's copy has only in-frame clones and lacks some. The data hold about 62,000 clones, with about 92% observed a single time. Sequencing was performed on CD4+ or CD8+ T cells sorted from blood, taken in a trial of the OX40 agonist ivuxolimab. These receptors originate from an adult with an advanced solid tumor such as melanoma, head and neck, liver or kidney cancer.

A single count supports this clone. The genes are TRBV4-1 and TRBJ2-7; tentative D call: TRBD1 (6 bases). Germline CDR1 MGHRA, CDR2 YSYEKL. There are 14 residues in the CDR3. V was trimmed by 1 base and J by 4 bases, leaving 11 bases between them. CDR3 coding DNA: TGCGCCAGCAGCCAAGCCGTAGGGGGATACGAGCAGTACTTC. Translated: CASSQAVGGYEQYF.

The chain couples TRBV4-1 to TRBJ2-1; TRBD1 is a possible D gene (6 bases). V was shortened by 4 bases and J by 6 bases, with 13 bases between the two germline ends. This CDR3 comprises 14 residues. Germline V gene data show CDR1 as MGHRA and CDR2 as YSYEKL. The CDR3 coding sequence is TGCGCCAGCAGCCGGCAGGGGAGTGGCAATGAGCAGTTCTTC. Its protein is CASSRQGSGNEQFF.

The V call is TRBV13, the J call TRBJ1-1; D is possibly TRBD1 (6 bases). In germline, CDR1 is PRHDT, CDR2 FYEKMQ (reference sequence). The CDR3 extends over 15 amino acids. The V gene lost 4 bases and the J gene lost 2 bases, with 14 bases spanning the gap. The CDR3 loop is CASSSLTGINTEAFF. In DNA, the CDR3 is TGTGCCAGCAGCTCGCTGACAGGAATTAACACTGAAGCTTTCTTT.

The gene calls are TRBV5-1 and TRBJ2-5; TRBD2 matches at 12 bases. This CDR3 spans 17 amino acids. With 6 bases clipped from V and 4 bases from J, the junction kept 13 bases outside the gene matches. CDR1 SGHRS and CDR2 YFSETQ come from the germline V gene. As DNA, the CDR3 is TGCGCCAGCACGTCCCCTAGCGGGGGGGGCGATGGAGAGACCCAGTACTTC. It is translated as CASTSPSGGGDGETQYF.

The chain employs TRBV29-1 and TRBJ2-5; TRBD2 matches 7 bases. Per the germline V gene, CDR1 is SQVTM and CDR2 is ANQGSEA. Losses at the gene ends were 2 bases for V and 1 base for J; bases not matched to a gene: 13. This CDR3 is 17 amino acids long. CDR3 region: CSVEFVIGRGIQETQYF. As DNA, the CDR3 is TGCAGCGTTGAATTTGTAATAGGGCGGGGGATCCAAGAGACCCAGTACTTC.

This clone has just a few counts. This chain joins TRBV5-6 and TRBJ2-2; D unresolved. V lost 2 bases and J lost 6, with 2 bases in between. CDR3 length: 11 amino acids. Germline CDR1 is SGHDT and CDR2 is YYEEEE. The CDR3 here is CASSFSGELFF. For the CDR3, the DNA is TGTGCCAGCAGCTTCTCCGGGGAGCTGTTTTTT.

This clone was picked up one time. V gene TRBV19 combines with J gene TRBJ2-1, with D unresolved. The CDR3 is 16 amino acids. Between the trimmed V and J ends, which lost 2 bases and 0 bases, there was a span of 11 bases. CDR1 LNHDA and CDR2 SQIVND come from the germline V gene (reference sequence). CDR3 amino acids: CASSISYPSSYNEQFF. The CDR3 DNA reads TGTGCCAGTAGTATAAGCTACCCAAGCTCCTACAATGAGCAGTTCTTC. Full variable domain (rest looked up from reference TRBV19 and TRBJ2-1): DGGITQSPKYLFRKEGQNVTLSCEQNLNHDAMYWYRQDPGQGLRLIYYSQIVNDFQKGDIAEGYSVSREKKESFPLTVTSAQKNPTAFYLCASSISYPSSYNEQFFGPGTRLTVL.

The rearrangement joins TRBV4-2 to TRBJ2-3, with 10 nucleotides matching TRBD2. The V segment lost 0 bases and the J segment 5 bases; nucleotides outside the gene matches: 8. The CDR3 is made up of 17 amino acids. Germline loops: CDR1 LGHNA, CDR2 YNFKEQ. As DNA, the CDR3 is TGTGCCAGCAGCCAAGATCCCCTAGCGGGAGATGAAGATACGCAGTATTTT. Its protein product is CASSQDPLAGDEDTQYF.

The J gene is TRBJ1-2, the V gene TRBV6-5; weak D call: TRBD1 (6 bases). Germline V gives CDR1 MNHEY, CDR2 SVGAGI. The CDR3 contains 13 residues. Trimming shortened V by 3 bases and J by 4 bases, and 9 bases separated the two germline ends. CDR3 sequence: CASSYTGSYGYTF. As DNA, the CDR3 is TGTGCCAGCAGTTATACAGGGAGCTATGGCTACACCTTC.

The V call is TRBV7-9, the J call TRBJ2-3; D is uncertain. This CDR3 is 14 amino acids long. Trimming took off 1 base at V and 0 bases at J, with 5 bases between the two ends. Germline V lookup: CDR1 SEHNR, CDR2 FQNEAQ (reference sequence). The CDR3 nucleotides are TGTGCCAGCAGCTTAGTCTCTAGCACAGATACGCAGTATTTT. Its protein is CASSLVSSTDTQYF.